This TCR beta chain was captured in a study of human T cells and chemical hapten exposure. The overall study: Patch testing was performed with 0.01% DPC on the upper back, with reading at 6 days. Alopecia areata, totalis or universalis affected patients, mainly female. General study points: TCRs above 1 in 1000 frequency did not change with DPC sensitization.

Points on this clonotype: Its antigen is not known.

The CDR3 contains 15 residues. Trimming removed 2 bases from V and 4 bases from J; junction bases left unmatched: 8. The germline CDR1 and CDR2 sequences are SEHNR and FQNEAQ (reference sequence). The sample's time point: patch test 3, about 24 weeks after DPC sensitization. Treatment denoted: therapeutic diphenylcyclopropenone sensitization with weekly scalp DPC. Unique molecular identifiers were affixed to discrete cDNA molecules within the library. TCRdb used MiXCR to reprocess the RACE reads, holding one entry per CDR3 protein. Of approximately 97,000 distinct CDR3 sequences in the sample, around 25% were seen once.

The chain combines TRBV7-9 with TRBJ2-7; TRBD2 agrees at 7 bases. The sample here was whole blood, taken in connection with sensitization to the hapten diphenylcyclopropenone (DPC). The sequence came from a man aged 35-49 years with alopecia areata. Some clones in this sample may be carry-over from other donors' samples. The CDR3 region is CASSLSLAAFYEQYF. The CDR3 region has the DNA TGTGCCAGCAGCTTAAGCCTAGCGGCCTTTTACGAGCAGTACTTC.